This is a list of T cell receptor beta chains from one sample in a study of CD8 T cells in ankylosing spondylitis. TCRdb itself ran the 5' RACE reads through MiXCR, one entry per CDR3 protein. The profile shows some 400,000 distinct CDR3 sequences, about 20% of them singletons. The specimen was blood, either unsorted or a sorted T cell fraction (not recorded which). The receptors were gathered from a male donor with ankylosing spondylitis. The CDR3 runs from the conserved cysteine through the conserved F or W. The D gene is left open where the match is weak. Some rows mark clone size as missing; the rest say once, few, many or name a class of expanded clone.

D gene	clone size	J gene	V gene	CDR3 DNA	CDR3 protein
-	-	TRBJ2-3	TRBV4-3	TGCGCCAGCAGCCAAGAAGGGAGCAGGGAGGGCACAGATACGCAGTATTTT	CASSQEGSREGTDTQYF
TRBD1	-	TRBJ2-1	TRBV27	TGTGCCAGCAGTTTTTCCGGACAGGGTGAGCAGTTCTTC	CASSFSGQGEQFF
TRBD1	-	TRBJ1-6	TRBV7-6	TGTGCCAGCAGCTCCGCCGGGACAGGGGAAAGGAATTCACCCCTCCACTTT	CASSSAGTGERNSPLHF
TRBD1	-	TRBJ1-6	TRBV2	TGTGCCAGCAGGAGAGGACAGGGGCTCGATGGGGGTAATTCACCCCTCCACTTT	CASRRGQGLDGGNSPLHF
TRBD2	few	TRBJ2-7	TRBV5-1	TGCGCCAGCAGCCTAGGGACTAGCGGGAGGGGTGAGCAGTACTTC	CASSLGTSGRGEQYF
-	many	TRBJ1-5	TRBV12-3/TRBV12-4	TGTGCCAGCAACAGCAACAGGGGCAATCAGCCCCAGCATTTT	CASNSNRGNQPQHF
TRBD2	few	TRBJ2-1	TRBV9	TGTGCCAGCAGCAACACTAGCGCCTACAATGAGCAGTTCTTC	CASSNTSAYNEQFF
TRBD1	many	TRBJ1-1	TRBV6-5	TGTGCCAGCAGTTACCACAGGGGGCTAGAAGAAGCTTTCTTT	CASSYHRGLEEAFF
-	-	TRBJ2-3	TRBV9	TGTGCCAGCAGCTCCGCCGGGCAAACTTATACGCAGTATTTT	CASSSAGQTYTQYF
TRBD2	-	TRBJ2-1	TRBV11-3	TGTGCCAGCAGCCTAGCGGGAGCGGACAATGAGCAGTTCTTC	CASSLAGADNEQFF
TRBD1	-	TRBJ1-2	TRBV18	TGTGCCAGCTCACCAGAAAGACAGGGGGCGCGGGGCTACACCTTC	CASSPERQGARGYTF
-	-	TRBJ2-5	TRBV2	TGTGCCAGCACCCGACAGTACCAAGAGACCCAGTACTTC	CASTRQYQETQYF
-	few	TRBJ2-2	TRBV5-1	TGCGCCAGCAGCTTGGACGGGCCGAACACCGGGGAGCTGTTTTTT	CASSLDGPNTGELFF
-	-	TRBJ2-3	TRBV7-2	TGTGCCAGCAGCTTAGTCTCTGGGCTTCACACAGATACGCAGTATTTT	CASSLVSGLHTDTQYF
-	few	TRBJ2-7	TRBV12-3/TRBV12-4	TGTGCCAGCAGTTCCCGGACAGTCGAGCAGTACTTC	CASSSRTVEQYF
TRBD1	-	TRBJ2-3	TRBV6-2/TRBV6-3	TGTGCCAGCAGTGCCAGGGGGATAGATACGCAGTATTTT	CASSARGIDTQYF
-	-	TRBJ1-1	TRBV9	TGTGCCAGCAGCGTAGATCATGATTATGAAGCTTTCTTT	CASSVDHDYEAFF
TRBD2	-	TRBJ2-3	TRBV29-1	TGCAGCGGGGGCGGGGCGGGAGACAGAAATACGCAGTATTTT	CSGGGAGDRNTQYF
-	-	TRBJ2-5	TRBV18	TGTGCCAGCTCAGGGACGGACGAGACCCAGTACTTC	CASSGTDETQYF
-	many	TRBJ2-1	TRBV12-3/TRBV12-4	TGTGCCAGCAGTTTAAGGGTCGGCGCGGGGCACAATGAGCAGTTCTTC	CASSLRVGAGHNEQFF
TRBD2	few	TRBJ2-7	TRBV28	TGTGCCAGCAGTCTTAGGACTAGCCGCAGCTACGAGCAGTACTTC	CASSLRTSRSYEQYF
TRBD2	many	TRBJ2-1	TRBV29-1	TGCAGCGTTGACGGACTAGCGGGAGCGGTTGAGCAGTTCTTC	CSVDGLAGAVEQFF
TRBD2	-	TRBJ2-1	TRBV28	TGTGCCAGCAGTCCCCTTAGCGGGAGCTATATCAATGAGCAGTTCTTC	CASSPLSGSYINEQFF
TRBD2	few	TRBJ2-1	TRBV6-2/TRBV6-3	TGTGCCAGCAGGCACGACCGGGCTAGCGGGAGGAAGGATGAGCAGTTCTTC	CASRHDRASGRKDEQFF
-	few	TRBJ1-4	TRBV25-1	TGTGCCAGCAGTCCGGGACAACTTGCAACTAATGAAAAACTGTTTTTT	CASSPGQLATNEKLFF
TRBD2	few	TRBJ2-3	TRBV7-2	TGTGCCAGCAGCTCACGGACTAGCGGGAGCATATATACGCAGTATTTT	CASSSRTSGSIYTQYF
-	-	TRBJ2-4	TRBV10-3	TGTGCCATCAGTGAAGGGACGGGTCGGGAAAACATTCAGTACTTC	CAISEGTGRENIQYF
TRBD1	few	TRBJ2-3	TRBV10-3	TGTGCCATCAGTTCCTGGAAGGGGGCTACAGATACGCAGTATTTT	CAISSWKGATDTQYF
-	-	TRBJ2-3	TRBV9	TGTGCCAGCAGCGTTGGGGCTTTTGGGACAGATACGCAGTATTTT	CASSVGAFGTDTQYF
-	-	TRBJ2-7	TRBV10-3	TGTGCCATCAGTGACCTATACGAGCAGTACTTC	CAISDLYEQYF
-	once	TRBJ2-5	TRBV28	TGTGCCAGCAGTTTATGGGGGGGTACCGGGATGAAAGAGACCCAGTACTTC	CASSLWGGTGMKETQYF
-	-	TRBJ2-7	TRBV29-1	TGCAGCGTTGAAGGGGGGCTGGCAGGGAGCTCCTACGAGCAGTACTTC	CSVEGGLAGSSYEQYF
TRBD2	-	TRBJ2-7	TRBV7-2	TGTGCCAGCAGCTTAGTTTTAGCGGGGAGCTCCTACGAGCAGTACTTC	CASSLVLAGSSYEQYF
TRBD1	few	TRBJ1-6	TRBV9	TGTGCCAGCAGCGCGGACAGGGGAGGCAATTCACCCCTCCACTTT	CASSADRGGNSPLHF
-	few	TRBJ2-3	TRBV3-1	TGTGCCAGCAGCCAAGATTTGCTAGCTAGAGATACGCAGTATTTT	CASSQDLLARDTQYF
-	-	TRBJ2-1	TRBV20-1	TGCAGTGCTAGGAGGGATTACAATGAGCAGTTCTTC	CSARRDYNEQFF
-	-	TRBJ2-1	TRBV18	TGTGCCAGCTCCCCAGGGAACACCTACAATGAGCAGTTCTTC	CASSPGNTYNEQFF